The present T cell receptor (beta chain) was sequenced within a study of T cell responses to AZD1222 COVID-19 vaccine. Study-level information: The analysis combined second doses at about 4 or about 12 weeks.

Method: immunoSEQ multiplex PCR; TCRdb's copy keeps in-frame clones and lacks some. The table has 100,000 to 120,000 clones, roughly 91% seen once; the top ten hold about 9.1%. The TCR sequence derives from an adult in good health. The sequences come from peripheral blood, collected on day 0 of AZD1222 vaccination.

The DNA of the CDR3 is TGTGCCAGCAGCGTTGGACTAGCGGTAAACACCGGGGAGCTGTTTTTT. Its translation is CASSVGLAVNTGELFF. The chain has TRBV9 and TRBJ2-2, with 10 bases lining up with TRBD2. This CDR3 has 16 amino acids. Trimming at V came to 2 bases and at J to 2 bases, leaving 3 bases not matched to a gene. Germline CDR1 SGDLS, CDR2 YYNGEE.